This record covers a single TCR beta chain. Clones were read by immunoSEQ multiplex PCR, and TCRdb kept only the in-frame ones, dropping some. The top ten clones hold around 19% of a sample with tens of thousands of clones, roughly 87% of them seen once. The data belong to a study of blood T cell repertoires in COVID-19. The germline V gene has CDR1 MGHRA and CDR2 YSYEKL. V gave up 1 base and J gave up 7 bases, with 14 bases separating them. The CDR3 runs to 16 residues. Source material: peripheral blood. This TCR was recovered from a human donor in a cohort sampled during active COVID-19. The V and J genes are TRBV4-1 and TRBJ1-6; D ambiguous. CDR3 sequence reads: CASSQAPRVENSPLHF. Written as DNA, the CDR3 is TGCGCCAGCAGCCAAGCCCCGAGGGTGGAGAATTCACCCCTCCACTTT.